This T cell receptor (beta chain) derives from a study of blood T cell repertoires in COVID-19. The CDR3 covers 15 residues. Trimming cost V 6 bases and J 0 bases, with 12 bases left between them. Germline values: CDR1 MNHEY, CDR2 SVGAGI. Profiling relied on immunoSEQ multiplex PCR, and the TCRdb table lists in-frame clones only, not all of them. The profile shows hundreds of thousands of clones, 75% to 90% of them singletons. Sequencing input: PBMCs or T cells enriched from blood (not recorded which). The chain is built from TRBV6-5 and TRBJ1-3; D might be TRBD1 (5 bases). This receptor was taken from a woman in her sixties who had recovered from COVID-19. This CDR3 reads CASRTDRRSGNTIYF. DNA of the CDR3: TGTGCCAGCAGGACCGACAGACGCTCTGGAAACACCATATATTTT.